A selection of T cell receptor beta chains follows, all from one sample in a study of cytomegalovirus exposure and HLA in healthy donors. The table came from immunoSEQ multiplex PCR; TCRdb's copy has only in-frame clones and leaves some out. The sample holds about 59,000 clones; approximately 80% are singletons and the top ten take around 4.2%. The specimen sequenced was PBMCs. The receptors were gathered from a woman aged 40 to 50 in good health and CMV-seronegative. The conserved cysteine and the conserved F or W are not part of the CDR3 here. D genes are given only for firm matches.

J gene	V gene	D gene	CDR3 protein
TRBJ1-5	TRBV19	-	ASRARTDQNQPQH
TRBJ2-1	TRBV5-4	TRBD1	ASSHRAGQGNEQF
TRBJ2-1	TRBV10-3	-	AINPGPDNEQF
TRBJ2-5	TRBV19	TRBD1	ASSGRYQDRRLQETQY
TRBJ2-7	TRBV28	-	ASSLGGLGAKDEQY
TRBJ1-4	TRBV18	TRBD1	ASSPNRGRINEKLF
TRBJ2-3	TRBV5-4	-	ASSLGPPGADTQY
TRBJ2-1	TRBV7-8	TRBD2	ASSLGPSGSGYNEQF
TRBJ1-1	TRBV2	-	ASSGRSYNTEAF
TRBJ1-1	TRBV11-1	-	ASSSAGYGTEAF
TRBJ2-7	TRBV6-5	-	ASSYSFQLEAYEQY